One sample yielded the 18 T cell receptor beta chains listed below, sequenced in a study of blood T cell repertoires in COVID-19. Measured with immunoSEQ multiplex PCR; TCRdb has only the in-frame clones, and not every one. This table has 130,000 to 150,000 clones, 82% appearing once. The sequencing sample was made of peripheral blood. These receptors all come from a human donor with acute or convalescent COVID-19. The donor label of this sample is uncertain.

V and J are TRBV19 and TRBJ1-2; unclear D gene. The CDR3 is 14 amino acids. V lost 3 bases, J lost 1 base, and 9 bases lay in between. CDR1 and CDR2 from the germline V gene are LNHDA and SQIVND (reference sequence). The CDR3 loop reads CASSISGGNYGYTF. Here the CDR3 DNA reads TGTGCCAGTAGTATTTCGGGAGGTAACTATGGCTACACCTTC. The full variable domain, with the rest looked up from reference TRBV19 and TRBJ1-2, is DGGITQSPKYLFRKEGQNVTLSCEQNLNHDAMYWYRQDPGQGLRLIYYSQIVNDFQKGDIAEGYSVSREKKESFPLTVTSAQKNPTAFYLCASSISGGNYGYTFGSGTRLTVV.

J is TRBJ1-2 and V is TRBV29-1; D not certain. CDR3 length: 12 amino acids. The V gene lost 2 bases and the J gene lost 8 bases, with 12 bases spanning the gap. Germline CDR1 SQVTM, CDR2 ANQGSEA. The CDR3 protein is CSVEKSVRGYTF. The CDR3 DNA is TGCAGCGTTGAAAAATCCGTGCGAGGCTACACCTTC.

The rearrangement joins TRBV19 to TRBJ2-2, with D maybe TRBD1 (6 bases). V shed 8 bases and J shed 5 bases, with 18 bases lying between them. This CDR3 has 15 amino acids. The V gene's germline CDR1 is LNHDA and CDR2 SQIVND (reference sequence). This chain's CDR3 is CASRRTGMTTGELFF. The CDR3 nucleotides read TGTGCCAGTCGTCGTACAGGGATGACGACCGGGGAGCTGTTTTTT.

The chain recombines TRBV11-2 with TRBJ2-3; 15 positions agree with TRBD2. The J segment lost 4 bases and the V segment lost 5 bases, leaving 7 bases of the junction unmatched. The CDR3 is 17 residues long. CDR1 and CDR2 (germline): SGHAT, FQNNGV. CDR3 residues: CASSPWTSGGAADTQYF. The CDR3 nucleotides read TGTGCCAGCAGCCCCTGGACTAGCGGGGGGGCGGCAGATACGCAGTATTTT.

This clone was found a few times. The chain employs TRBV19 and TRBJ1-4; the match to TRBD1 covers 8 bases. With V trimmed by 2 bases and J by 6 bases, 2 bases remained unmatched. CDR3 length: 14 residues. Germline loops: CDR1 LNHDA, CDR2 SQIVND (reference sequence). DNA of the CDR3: TGTGCCAGTAGTATAATGGGACAGGATGAAAAACTGTTTTTT. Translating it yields CASSIMGQDEKLFF.

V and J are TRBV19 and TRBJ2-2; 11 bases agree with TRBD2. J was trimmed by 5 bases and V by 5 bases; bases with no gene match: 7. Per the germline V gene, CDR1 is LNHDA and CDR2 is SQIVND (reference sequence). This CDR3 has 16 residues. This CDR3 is CASSHQASGGTGELFF. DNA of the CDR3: TGTGCCAGTAGTCATCAGGCTAGCGGGGGGACCGGGGAGCTGTTTTTT.

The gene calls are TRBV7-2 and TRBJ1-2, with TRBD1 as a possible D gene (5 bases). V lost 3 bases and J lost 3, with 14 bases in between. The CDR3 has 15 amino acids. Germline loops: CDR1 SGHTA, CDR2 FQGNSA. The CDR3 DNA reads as TGTGCCAGCAGCTTCCTCCGGGGGGTACACTATGGCTACACCTTC. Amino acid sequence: CASSFLRGVHYGYTF.

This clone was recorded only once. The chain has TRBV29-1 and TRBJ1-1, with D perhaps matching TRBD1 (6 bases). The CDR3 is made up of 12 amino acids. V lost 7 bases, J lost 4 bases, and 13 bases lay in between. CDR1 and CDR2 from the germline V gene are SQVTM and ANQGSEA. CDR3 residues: CSANRVSTEAFF. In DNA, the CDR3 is TGCAGCGCGAACAGGGTTAGCACTGAAGCTTTCTTT.

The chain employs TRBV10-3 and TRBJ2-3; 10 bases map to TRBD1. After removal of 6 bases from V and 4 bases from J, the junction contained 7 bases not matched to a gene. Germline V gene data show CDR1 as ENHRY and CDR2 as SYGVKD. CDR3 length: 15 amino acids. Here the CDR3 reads CAISTGTGAADTQYF. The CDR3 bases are TGTGCCATCAGCACCGGGACAGGGGCGGCAGATACGCAGTATTTT.

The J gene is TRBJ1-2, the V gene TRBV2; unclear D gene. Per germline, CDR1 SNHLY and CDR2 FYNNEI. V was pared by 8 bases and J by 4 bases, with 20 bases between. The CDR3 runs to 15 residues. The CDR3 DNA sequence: TGTGCCAGCCGACTCAGGCGGGAACATATCTATGGCTACACCTTC. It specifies CASRLRREHIYGYTF.

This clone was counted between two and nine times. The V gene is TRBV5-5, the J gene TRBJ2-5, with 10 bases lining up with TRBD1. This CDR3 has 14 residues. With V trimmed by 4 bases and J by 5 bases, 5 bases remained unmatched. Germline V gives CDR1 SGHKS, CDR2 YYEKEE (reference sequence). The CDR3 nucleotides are TGTGCCAGCAGCCGACAGGGGGCCCGGGAGACCCAGTACTTC. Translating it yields CASSRQGARETQYF.

The CDR3 is CSVGGGGNQPQHF. The CDR3 nucleotides are TGCAGCGTGGGGGGAGGGGGCAATCAGCCCCAGCATTTT. The chain joins TRBV29-1 to TRBJ1-5; D possibly corresponds to TRBD1 (5 bases). Germline-derived CDR1 and CDR2 are SQVTM and ANQGSEA. Trimming stripped 6 bases from V and 2 bases from J, with 11 bases between. This CDR3 spans 13 amino acids.

CDR3 residues: CASSLFLTGDYGYTF. The CDR3 DNA reads TGTGCCAGCAGTTTATTCCTCACAGGGGACTATGGCTACACCTTC. The J gene is TRBJ1-2, the V gene TRBV6-5; the match to TRBD1 covers 7 bases. Germline values: CDR1 MNHEY, CDR2 SVGAGI. V was pared by 4 bases and J by 3 bases, with 8 bases of the junction left unmatched. This CDR3 region has 15 residues.

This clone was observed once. The CDR3 sequence is CASSPGDQPQHF. CDR3 DNA sequence: TGTGCCAGCAGCCCCGGGGATCAGCCCCAGCATTTT. The V and J genes are TRBV7-8 and TRBJ1-5; D unresolved. The V end lost 5 bases, the J end lost 5 bases, and 7 bases lay between the germline ends. Germline V gene data show CDR1 as SGHVS and CDR2 as FQNEAQ. The CDR3 covers 12 residues.

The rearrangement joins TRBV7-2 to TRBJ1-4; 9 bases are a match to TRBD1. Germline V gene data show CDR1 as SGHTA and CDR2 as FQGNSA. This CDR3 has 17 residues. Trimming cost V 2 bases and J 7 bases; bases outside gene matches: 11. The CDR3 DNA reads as TGTGCCAGCAGCTTAATGGGGACAGGGCGGAAGGGTGAAAAACTGTTTTTT. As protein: CASSLMGTGRKGEKLFF.

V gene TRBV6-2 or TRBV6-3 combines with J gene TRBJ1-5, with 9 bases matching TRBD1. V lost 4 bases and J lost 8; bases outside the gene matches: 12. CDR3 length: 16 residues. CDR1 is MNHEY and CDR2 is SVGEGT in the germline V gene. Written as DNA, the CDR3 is TGTGCCAGCAGTTCTTCTCAGGGGACAGGGCGGGAGCCCCAGCATTTT. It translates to CASSSSQGTGREPQHF.

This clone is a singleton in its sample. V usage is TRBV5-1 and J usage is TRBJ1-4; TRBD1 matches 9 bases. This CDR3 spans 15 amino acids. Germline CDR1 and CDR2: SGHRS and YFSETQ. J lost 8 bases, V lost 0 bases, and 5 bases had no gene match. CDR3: CASSLDGTGLEKLFF. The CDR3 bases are TGCGCCAGCAGCTTGGATGGGACAGGGTTAGAAAAACTGTTTTTT.

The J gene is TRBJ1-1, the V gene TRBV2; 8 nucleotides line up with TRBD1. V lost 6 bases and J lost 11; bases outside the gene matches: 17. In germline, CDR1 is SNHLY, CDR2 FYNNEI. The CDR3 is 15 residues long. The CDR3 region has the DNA TGTGCCAGCAGGTATTCTGGGACAGGATATTCGTGGGCTTTCTTT. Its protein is CASRYSGTGYSWAFF.